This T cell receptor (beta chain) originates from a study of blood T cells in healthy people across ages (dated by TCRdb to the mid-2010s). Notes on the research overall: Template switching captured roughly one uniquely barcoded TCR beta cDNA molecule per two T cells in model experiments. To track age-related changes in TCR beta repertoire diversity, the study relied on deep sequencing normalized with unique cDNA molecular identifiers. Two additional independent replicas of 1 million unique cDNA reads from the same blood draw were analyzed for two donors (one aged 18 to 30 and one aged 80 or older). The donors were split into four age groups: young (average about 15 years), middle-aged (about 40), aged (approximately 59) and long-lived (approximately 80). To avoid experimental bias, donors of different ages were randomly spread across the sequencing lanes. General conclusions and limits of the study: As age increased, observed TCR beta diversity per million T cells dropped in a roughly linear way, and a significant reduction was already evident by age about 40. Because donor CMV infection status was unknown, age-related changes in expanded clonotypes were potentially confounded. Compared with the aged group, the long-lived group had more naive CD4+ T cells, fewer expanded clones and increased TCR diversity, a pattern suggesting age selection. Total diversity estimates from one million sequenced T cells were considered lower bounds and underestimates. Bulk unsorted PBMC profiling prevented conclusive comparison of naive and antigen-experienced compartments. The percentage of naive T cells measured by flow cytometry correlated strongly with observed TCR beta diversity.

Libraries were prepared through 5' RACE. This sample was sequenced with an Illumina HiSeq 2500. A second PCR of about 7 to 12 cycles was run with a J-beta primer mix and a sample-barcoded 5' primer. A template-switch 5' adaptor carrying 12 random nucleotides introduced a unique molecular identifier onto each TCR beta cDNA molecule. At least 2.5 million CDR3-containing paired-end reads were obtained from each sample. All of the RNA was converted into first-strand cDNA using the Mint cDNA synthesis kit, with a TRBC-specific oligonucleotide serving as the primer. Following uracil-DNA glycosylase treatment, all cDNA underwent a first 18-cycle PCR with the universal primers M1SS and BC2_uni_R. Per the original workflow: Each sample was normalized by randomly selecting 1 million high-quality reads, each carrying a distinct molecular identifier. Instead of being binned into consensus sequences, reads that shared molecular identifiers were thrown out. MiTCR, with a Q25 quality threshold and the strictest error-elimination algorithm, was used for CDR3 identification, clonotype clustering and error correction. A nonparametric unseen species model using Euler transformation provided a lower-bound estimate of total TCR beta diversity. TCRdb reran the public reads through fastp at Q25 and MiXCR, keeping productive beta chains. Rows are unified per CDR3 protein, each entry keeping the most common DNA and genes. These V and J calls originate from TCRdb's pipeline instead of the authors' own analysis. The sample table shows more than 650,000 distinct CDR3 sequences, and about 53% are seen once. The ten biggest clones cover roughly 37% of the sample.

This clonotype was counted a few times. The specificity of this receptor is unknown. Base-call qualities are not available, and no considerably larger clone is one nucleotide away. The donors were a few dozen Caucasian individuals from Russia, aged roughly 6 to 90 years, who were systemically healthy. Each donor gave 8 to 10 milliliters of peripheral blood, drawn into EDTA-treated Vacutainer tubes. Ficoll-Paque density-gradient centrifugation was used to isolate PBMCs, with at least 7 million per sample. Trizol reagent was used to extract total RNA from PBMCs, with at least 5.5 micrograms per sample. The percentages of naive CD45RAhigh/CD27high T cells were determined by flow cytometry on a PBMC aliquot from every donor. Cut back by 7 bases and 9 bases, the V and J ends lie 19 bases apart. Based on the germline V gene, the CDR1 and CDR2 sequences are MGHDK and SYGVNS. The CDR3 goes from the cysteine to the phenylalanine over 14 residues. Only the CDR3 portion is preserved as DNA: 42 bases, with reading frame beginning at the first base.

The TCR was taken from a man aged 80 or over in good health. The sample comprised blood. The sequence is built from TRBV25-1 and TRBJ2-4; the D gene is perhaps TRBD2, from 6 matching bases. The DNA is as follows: TGTGCCAGCACCCCGGTGGAGGGAGCGGGCATTCAGTACTTC. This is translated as CASTPVEGAGIQYF.